This T cell receptor (beta chain) emerged from a study of cytomegalovirus exposure and HLA in healthy donors. Likely unrecorded immune exposures existed in these nominally healthy donors. Study-wide results and caveats: The authors judged a highly shared variant cluster likely a sequencing artifact. The study recorded some 160 TCR beta chains that were cytomegalovirus-associated.

13 Jbeta primers and 60 Vbeta primers were used for the PCR. Clones were sequenced by immunoSEQ multiplex PCR, and TCRdb holds only the in-frame ones, with some missing. This repertoire shows 65,000 to 85,000 clones, about a tenth found once; its top ten account for approximately 25%. CDR1 and CDR2 from the germline V gene are DFQATT and SNEGSKA (reference sequence). The CDR3 runs 11 residues. The ends were cut back, 7 bases at V and 6 bases at J, with 12 bases in the middle. This clone was seen a handful of times. Its antigen is not identified. The sequencing sample was made of PBMCs. The sequence derives from a man between 60 and 70 years old in good health and CMV-seropositive. The chain joins TRBV20-1 to TRBJ1-1; D not certain. CDR3 sequence (DNA): TGCAGTGTCGGAAGAGGGTCTGAAGCTTTCTTT. Encoded protein: CSVGRGSEAFF.